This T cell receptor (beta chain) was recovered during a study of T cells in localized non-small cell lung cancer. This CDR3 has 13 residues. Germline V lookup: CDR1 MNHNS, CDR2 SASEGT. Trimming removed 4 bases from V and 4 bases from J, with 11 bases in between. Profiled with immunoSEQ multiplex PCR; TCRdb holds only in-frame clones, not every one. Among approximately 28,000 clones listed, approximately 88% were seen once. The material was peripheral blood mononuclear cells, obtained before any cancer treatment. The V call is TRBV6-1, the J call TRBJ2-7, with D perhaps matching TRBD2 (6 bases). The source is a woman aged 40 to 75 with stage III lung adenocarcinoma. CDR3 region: CASSVRGGYEQYF. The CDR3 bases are TGTGCCAGCAGTGTGCGGGGCGGGTACGAGCAGTACTTC.